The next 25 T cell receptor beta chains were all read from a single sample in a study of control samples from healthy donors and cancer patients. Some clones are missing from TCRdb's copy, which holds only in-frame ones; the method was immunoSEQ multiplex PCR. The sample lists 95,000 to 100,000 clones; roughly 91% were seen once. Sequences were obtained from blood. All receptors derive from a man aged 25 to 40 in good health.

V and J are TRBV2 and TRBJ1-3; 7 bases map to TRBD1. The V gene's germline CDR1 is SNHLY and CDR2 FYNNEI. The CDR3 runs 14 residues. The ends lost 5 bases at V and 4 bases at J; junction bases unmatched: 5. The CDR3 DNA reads TGTGCCAGCAGTAAACAGGGGTCCGGAAACACCATATATTTT. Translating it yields CASSKQGSGNTIYF.

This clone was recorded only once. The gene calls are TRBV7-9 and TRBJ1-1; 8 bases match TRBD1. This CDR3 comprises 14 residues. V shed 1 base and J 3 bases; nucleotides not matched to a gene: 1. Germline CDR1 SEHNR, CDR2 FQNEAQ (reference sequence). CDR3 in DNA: TGTGCCAGCAGCTTAGTACAGGGGGACACTGAAGCTTTCTTT. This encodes CASSLVQGDTEAFF.

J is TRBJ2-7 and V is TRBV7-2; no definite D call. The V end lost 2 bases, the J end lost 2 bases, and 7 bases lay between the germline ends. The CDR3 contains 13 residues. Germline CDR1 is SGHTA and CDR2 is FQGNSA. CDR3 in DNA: TGTGCCAGCAGCTTACTTTACGCCTACGAGCAGTACTTC. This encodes CASSLLYAYEQYF.

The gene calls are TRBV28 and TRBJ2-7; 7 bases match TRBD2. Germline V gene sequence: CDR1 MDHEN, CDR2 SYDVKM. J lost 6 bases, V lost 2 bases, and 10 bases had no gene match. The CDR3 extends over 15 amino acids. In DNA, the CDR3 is TGTGCCAGCAGTTTACGTCGGCGGGAGAGGCTCGAGCAGTACTTC. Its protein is CASSLRRRERLEQYF.

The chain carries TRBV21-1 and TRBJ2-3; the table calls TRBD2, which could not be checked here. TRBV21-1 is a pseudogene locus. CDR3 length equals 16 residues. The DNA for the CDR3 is TGTGCCAGCAGCAACGGGCGGGAGATTAGCACAGATACGCAGTATTTT. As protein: CASSNGREISTDTQYF.

The CDR3: CASSTGGMDQPQHF. The CDR3 DNA is TGTGCCAGCAGTACAGGGGGCATGGACCAGCCCCAGCATTTT. V is TRBV6-2 or TRBV6-3 and J is TRBJ1-5, with 9 bases matching TRBD1. V lost 5 bases and J lost 7; bases outside the gene matches: 6. Germline CDR1 reads MNHEY; CDR2 reads SVGEGT. The CDR3 contains 14 residues.

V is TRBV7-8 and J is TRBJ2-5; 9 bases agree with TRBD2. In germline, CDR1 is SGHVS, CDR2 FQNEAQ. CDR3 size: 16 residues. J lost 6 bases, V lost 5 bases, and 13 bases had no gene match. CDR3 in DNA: TGTGCCAGCAGCCCACGAAGAGGTAGCGGGAGTAAGACCCAGTACTTC. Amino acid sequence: CASSPRRGSGSKTQYF.

The DNA of the CDR3 is TGTGCCAGCTTGGGACTAGCGGGAGCTATTGGTGAGCAGTTCTTC. Translated: CASLGLAGAIGEQFF. The chain employs TRBV7-2 and TRBJ2-1, with 14 bases matching TRBD2. The V gene end was trimmed by 8 bases and the J gene end by 9 bases; junction bases not matched to a gene: 9. Per germline, CDR1 SGHTA and CDR2 FQGNSA. The CDR3 is made up of 15 amino acids. The complete variable domain, with remaining parts taken from reference TRBV7-2 and TRBJ2-1, reads GAGVSQSPSNKVTEKGKDVELRCDPISGHTALYWYRQSLGQGLEFLIYFQGNSAPDKSGLPSDRFSAERTGGSVSTLTIQRTQQEDSAVYLCASLGLAGAIGEQFFGPGTRLTVL.

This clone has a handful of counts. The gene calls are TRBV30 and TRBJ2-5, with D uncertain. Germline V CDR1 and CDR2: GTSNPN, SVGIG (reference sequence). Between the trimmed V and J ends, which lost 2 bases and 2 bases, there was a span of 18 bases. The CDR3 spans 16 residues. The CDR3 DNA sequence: TGTGCCTGGAGTTCCGGACGATCTGGGAAGCAAGAGACCCAGTACTTC. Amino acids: CAWSSGRSGKQETQYF.

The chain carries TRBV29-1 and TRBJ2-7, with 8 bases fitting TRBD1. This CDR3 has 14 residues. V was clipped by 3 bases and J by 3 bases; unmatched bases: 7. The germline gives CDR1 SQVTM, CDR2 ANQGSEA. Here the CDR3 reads CSVDGGTGSYEQYF. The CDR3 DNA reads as TGCAGCGTTGACGGCGGGACAGGTAGCTACGAGCAGTACTTC.

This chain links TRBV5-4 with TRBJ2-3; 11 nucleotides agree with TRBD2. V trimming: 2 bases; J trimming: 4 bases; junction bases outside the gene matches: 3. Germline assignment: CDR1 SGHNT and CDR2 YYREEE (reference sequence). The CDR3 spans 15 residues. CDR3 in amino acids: CASSFLAGGADTQYF. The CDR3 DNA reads TGTGCCAGCAGCTTTCTAGCGGGAGGTGCAGATACGCAGTATTTT.

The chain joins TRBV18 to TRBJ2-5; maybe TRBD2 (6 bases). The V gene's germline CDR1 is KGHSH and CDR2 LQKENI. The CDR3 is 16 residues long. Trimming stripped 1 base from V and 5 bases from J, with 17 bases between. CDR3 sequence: CASSPRASAEMETQYF. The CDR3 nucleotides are TGTGCCAGCTCACCACGAGCTAGCGCTGAAATGGAGACCCAGTACTTC.

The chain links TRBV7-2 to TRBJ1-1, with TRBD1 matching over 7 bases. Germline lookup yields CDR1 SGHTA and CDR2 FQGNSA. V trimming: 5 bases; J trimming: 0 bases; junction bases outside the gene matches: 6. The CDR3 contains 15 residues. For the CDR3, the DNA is TGTGCCAGCAGCCCGCGGGGACAGTTGAACACTGAAGCTTTCTTT. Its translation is CASSPRGQLNTEAFF.

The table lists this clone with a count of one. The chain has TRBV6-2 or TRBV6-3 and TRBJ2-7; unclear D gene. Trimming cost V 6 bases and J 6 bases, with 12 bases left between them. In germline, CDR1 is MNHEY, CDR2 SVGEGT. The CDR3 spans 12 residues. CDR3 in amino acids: CASSSPWAEQYF. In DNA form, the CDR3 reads TGTGCCAGCAGCTCCCCCTGGGCCGAGCAGTACTTC.

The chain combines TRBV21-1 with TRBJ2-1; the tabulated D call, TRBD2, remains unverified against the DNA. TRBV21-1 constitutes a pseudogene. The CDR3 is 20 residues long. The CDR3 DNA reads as TGTGCCAGCAGCAAAGGTCGGTCGGGACTAGCGGGAGTATCCTACAATGAGCAGTTCTTC. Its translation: CASSKGRSGLAGVSYNEQFF.

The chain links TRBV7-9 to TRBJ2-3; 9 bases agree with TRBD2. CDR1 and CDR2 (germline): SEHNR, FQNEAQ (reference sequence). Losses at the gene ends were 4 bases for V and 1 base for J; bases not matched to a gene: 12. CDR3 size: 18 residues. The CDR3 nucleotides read TGTGCCAGCAGCTCCCGGGTTAGCGGGAGAGGAGGCACAGATACGCAGTATTTT. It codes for CASSSRVSGRGGTDTQYF.

The CDR3 spells CASSRTGPYGYTF. CDR3 nucleotides: TGCGCCAGCAGCAGGACGGGGCCCTATGGCTACACCTTC. The J gene is TRBJ1-2, the V gene TRBV5-1, with D possibly matching TRBD1 (5 bases). This CDR3 has 13 amino acids. The V gene's germline CDR1 is SGHRS and CDR2 YFSETQ. Trimming pared 4 bases from V and 4 bases from J, leaving 11 bases between. Based on the CDR3 plus reference TRBV5-1 and TRBJ1-2, the full variable domain is KAGVTQTPRYLIKTRGQQVTLSCSPISGHRSVSWYQQTPGQGLQFLFEYFSETQRNKGNFPGRFSGRQFSNSRSEMNVSTLELGDSALYLCASSRTGPYGYTFGSGTRLTVV.

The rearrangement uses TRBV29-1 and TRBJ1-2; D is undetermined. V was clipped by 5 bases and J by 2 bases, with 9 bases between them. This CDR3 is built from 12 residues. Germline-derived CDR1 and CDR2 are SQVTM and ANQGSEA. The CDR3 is CSVFGSNYGYTF. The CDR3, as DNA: TGCAGCGTTTTTGGCTCGAACTATGGCTACACCTTC.

The CDR3 nucleotides are TGTGCCAGCAGGGGGACAGGTGATGGCTACACCTTC. This encodes CASRGTGDGYTF. J is TRBJ1-2 and V is TRBV5-4; 8 nucleotides agree with TRBD1. The CDR3 sequence is 12 residues long. From germline, CDR1 is SGHNT and CDR2 YYREEE (reference sequence). After removal of 5 bases from V and 6 bases from J, the junction contained 3 bases not matched to a gene.

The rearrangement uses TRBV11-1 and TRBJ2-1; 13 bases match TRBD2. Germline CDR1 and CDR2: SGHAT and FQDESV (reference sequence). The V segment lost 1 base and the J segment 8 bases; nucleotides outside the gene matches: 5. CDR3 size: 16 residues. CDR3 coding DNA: TGTGCCAGCAGCTTAGGCCCGACTAGCGGGGGGCATGAGCAGTTCTTC. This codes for CASSLGPTSGGHEQFF. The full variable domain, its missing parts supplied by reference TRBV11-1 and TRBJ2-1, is EAEVAQSPRYKITEKSQAVAFWCDPISGHATLYWYRQILGQGPELLVQFQDESVVDDSQLPKDRFSAERLKGVDSTLKIQPAELGDSAMYLCASSLGPTSGGHEQFFGPGTRLTVL.

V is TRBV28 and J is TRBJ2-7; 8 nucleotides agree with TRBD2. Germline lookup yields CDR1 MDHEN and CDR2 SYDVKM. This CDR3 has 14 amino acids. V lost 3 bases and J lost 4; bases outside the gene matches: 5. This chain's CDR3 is CASSLISGIYEQYF. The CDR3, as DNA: TGTGCCAGCAGTTTGATTAGCGGGATTTACGAGCAGTACTTC.

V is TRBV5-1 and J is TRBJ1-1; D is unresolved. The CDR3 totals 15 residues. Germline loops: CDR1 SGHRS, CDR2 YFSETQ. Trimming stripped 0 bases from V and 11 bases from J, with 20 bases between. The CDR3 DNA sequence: TGCGCCAGCAGCTTGGATCCGGGCACTGCGAGTCACGCTTTCTTT. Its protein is CASSLDPGTASHAFF.

The DNA for the CDR3 is TGTGCCAGCAGTATCTCCTGGGAATATGGCTACACCTTC. As protein: CASSISWEYGYTF. The chain couples TRBV12-3 or TRBV12-4 to TRBJ1-2; the D is unclear. This CDR3 spans 13 amino acids. V dropped 5 bases and J dropped 5 bases, with 12 bases sitting between them.

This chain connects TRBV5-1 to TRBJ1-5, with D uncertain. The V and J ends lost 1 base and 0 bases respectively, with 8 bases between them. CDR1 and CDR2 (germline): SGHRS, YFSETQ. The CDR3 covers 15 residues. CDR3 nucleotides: TGCGCCAGCAGCTTGTTGGGAAATAGCAATCAGCCCCAGCATTTT. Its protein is CASSLLGNSNQPQHF. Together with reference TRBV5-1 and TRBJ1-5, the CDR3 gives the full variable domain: KAGVTQTPRYLIKTRGQQVTLSCSPISGHRSVSWYQQTPGQGLQFLFEYFSETQRNKGNFPGRFSGRQFSNSRSEMNVSTLELGDSALYLCASSLLGNSNQPQHFGDGTRLSIL.

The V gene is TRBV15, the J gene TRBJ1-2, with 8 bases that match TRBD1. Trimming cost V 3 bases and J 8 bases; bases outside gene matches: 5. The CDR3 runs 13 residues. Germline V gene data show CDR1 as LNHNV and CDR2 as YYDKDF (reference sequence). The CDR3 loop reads CATSSGQGGGYTF. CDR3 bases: TGTGCCACCAGCAGCGGACAGGGTGGGGGCTACACCTTC.